Here is one TCR beta chain with its context. This clone's antigen is unknown. No much larger clonotype is one base removed from it; base qualities were not supplied. Donors were healthy HIV-negative adults with no recently reported acute infections or vaccinations. Only Caucasian adults living in Nashville, Tennessee, USA were represented among the donors. CD4+ T cells were enriched by magnetic negative selection; naive cells were then positively selected on CD45RA, and the negative fraction formed the memory subset. Blood was obtained by leukapheresis, after which PBMCs were separated by Ficoll-Histopaque density gradient centrifugation and cryopreserved in liquid nitrogen vapor phase. Purity and quantity of every magnetically sorted T cell population were checked by analytical flow cytometry. Genomic DNA was isolated from each sorted fraction and quantified by UV absorbance on a Nanodrop 2000c.

This sample stems from a study of shared clonotypes between healthy human individuals (dated by TCRdb to about 2020). Regarding the study in general: The cohort included three men and a couple of women between 18 and 49 years of age. Libraries were prepared and TCR repertoires were sequenced by different laboratories using diverse techniques, in order to increase sequencing depth and limit assay-specific biases. Leukapheresis yielded between about 0.8 and 9.5 billion PBMCs per donor. To estimate repertoire size and how much clonotypes are shared between individuals, the study performed deep sequencing of blood TCR repertoires from five healthy adults. For each donor, three plates each were used for CD4 naive and CD4 memory, two plates were used for CD8 naive, and one plate was used for CD8 memory. Overall study outcomes, separate from this receptor: Pairwise subsampling led to the expectation that sequencing depth would affect the degree of clonotype sharing among donors. Even with the large sequencing depth, rarefaction of the sorted-subset datasets indicated that sequencing was incomplete. Compared with non-shared clonotypes, clonotypes shared by all four sorted-subset donors had higher generation probabilities. Naive subsets generally had larger estimated clonotype richness than memory subsets. Because the study included only a small number of donors, the genetic and exposure-history diversity represented was limited. Sampling was limited to blood, and TCR repertoires in tissue likely differ from TCR repertoires in blood. When a few donors were compared, the shared fraction of clonotypes was roughly 5% for naive CD4, around 3.5% for naive CD8, roughly 2.3% for memory CD4, and 0.35% to 0.5% for memory CD8.

Using the deep immunoSEQ assay, TCR CDR3 regions were amplified from genomic DNA by multiplex PCR. Extracted genomic DNA from each cell subset was distributed evenly across all wells of several immunoSEQ 96-well plates, and each plate was treated as a replicate. For sorted subsets, each replicate PCR was loaded with approximately 200 ng genomic DNA, equivalent to some 31,000 T cell genomes. The purified libraries were quantified using a Qubit 3.0 fluorometer, sized with a Bioanalyzer 2100, and then quantified again using the KAPA Library Quantification kit. Every immunoSEQ 96-well plate was sequenced on a separate single-read 150-cycle Illumina NextSeq 550 flow cell. In the authors' own workflow: Because only junctional sequences without quality scores were contained in the immunoSEQ output, filtering matching that applied to full-length reads could not be performed. To assign V/J genes and CDR3, sequences were annotated using PyIR, a Python wrapper for IgBLAST v1.9, with IMGT germline references. Reads with weak V/J assignments (E-value above 1e-6), missing CDR3, stop codons, out-of-frame junctions, or ambiguous translated residues were removed. V3J clonotypes were defined as sequences sharing an identical inferred V gene, J gene, and CDR3 amino acid sequence. To compute the percentage overlap between repertoires, the number of shared unique clonotypes was divided by the size of the smaller repertoire. Repertoire richness was assessed with RTK rarefaction, the Chao1 estimator, and Recon v2.1 estimates of unobserved clonotypes. For all TCRbeta clonotypes obtained by the gDNA method from a few donors, generation probabilities were computed with OLGA. The table was pulled from immuneACCESS by TCRdb, which kept in-frame rearrangements only. Such tables lose some clones; where checked, under half of the loss comes from unresolved V genes, and the rest has no known cause. V, J and clone size were drawn from that table, and D and trimming were deduced from the DNA. This sample gives 2 million or so clones in total; 95% of them show up just once. Jointly, the top ten make up 0.13% of the sample.

The clonotype was recovered from a man aged 18 to 29 in good health. Sequencing was performed on naive CD4+ T cells sorted from blood. The cell subset or site label, read with the paper, signifies: CD45RA+ positively selected.

DNA sequence: TGTGCCAGTAGTGGAATCGGGGGCTCGAACACCGGGGAGCTGTTTTTT. This gives the protein CASSGIGGSNTGELFF. The rearrangement joined TRBV19 to TRBJ2-2; the D gene is possibly TRBD1 or TRBD2, with 6 bases matching each. CDR1 and CDR2 are read off the germline V gene (reference sequence) as LNHDA and SQIVND. V is pared back by 5 bases and J by 0 bases, with 13 bases lying between the germline termini. Measured from the cysteine to the phenylalanine, the CDR3 is 16 residues long. Only the CDR3 DNA is retained, 48 bases long and in frame from the first base.